Listed below are T cell receptor beta chains from one sample, sequenced in a study of blood T cell repertoires in COVID-19. The method was immunoSEQ multiplex PCR; TCRdb's version includes in-frame clones alone and lacks a portion of them. The top ten clones hold approximately 15% of a sample with about 83,000 clones, around 90% of them seen once. What was sequenced was peripheral blood. The receptors here all came from a woman older than 75 with active or convalescent COVID-19. Each CDR3 is given with its conserved first and last residue. The order of the fields is V gene, clone size, J gene, D gene, CDR3 length, CDR3 DNA, CDR3 protein. The D gene is left open where the match is weak. The size of a clone is reported for some rows only, either as once, few or many, or as a class for expanded clones.

TRBV9	-	TRBJ1-1	TRBD1	14	TGTGCCAGCAGCAGGACAGGGACGAACACTGAAGCTTTCTTT	CASSRTGTNTEAFF
TRBV5-1	-	TRBJ2-7	-	15	TGCGCCAGCAGCTTGGTTGCAGGGAGAGCGGGCGAGCAGTACTTC	CASSLVAGRAGEQYF
TRBV30	-	TRBJ2-3	-	14	TGTGCCTGGAGTCACCCCGGGGGCACAGATACGCAGTATTTT	CAWSHPGGTDTQYF
TRBV14	-	TRBJ2-7	TRBD1	16	TGTGCCAGCAGCGAATCGGGACAGCCTCGTACCTACGAGCAGTACTTC	CASSESGQPRTYEQYF
TRBV19	-	TRBJ1-1	TRBD1	13	TGTGCCACCAGACTTGGACAGGACACTGAAGCTTTCTTT	CATRLGQDTEAFF
TRBV7-3	-	TRBJ1-1	-	14	TGTGCCAGCAGCGCCAGGGGATCGGATACTGAAGCTTTCTTT	CASSARGSDTEAFF
TRBV4-2	few	TRBJ1-1	-	15	TGTGCCAGCAGCCAAGATCTTTCCGGGGATTGGGAAGCTTTCTTT	CASSQDLSGDWEAFF
TRBV6-5	-	TRBJ1-2	TRBD1	15	TGTGCCTCATCTACAGGGACAGGGGGCGTCGGTGGCTACACCTTC	CASSTGTGGVGGYTF
TRBV28	-	TRBJ2-3	-	16	TGTGCCAGCACATCGGGAGCGGGTGTTAGCACAGATACGCAGTATTTT	CASTSGAGVSTDTQYF
TRBV5-4	-	TRBJ2-5	-	13	TGTGCCAGCAGCTTGGGGCAGCAAGAGACCCAGTACTTC	CASSLGQQETQYF
TRBV29-1	once	TRBJ1-1	-	13	TGCAGCGTTCAACAGACAGAGAACACTGAAGCTTTCTTT	CSVQQTENTEAFF
TRBV6-5	-	TRBJ2-7	TRBD1	15	TGTGCCAGCAGTTACTCCGGGACAGGGGGACCCGAGCAGTACTTC	CASSYSGTGGPEQYF
TRBV4-3	-	TRBJ2-7	-	16	TGCGCCAGCAGCCCAAGCTGGGGGGAAGTCTCCTACGAGCAGTACTTC	CASSPSWGEVSYEQYF
TRBV2	-	TRBJ1-6	-	16	TGTGCCAGCAGCAAAGACACCAGGGTCTATAATTCACCCCTCCACTTT	CASSKDTRVYNSPLHF
TRBV18	-	TRBJ2-5	-	13	TGTGCCAGCTCACCCAGGGGCCAAGAGACCCAGTACTTC	CASSPRGQETQYF
TRBV4-3	-	TRBJ2-1	-	13	TGCGCCAGCAGCTACGAGATCTACAATGAGCAGTTCTTC	CASSYEIYNEQFF
TRBV7-2	-	TRBJ2-7	TRBD2	18	TGTGCCAGCAGCTTACAGGCTAGCGGGGGGGTGAGCTCCTACGAGCAGTACTTC	CASSLQASGGVSSYEQYF
TRBV27	-	TRBJ1-4	TRBD1	15	TGTGCCAGCAGTGGACAGGGTGGGGTTGGTGAAAAACTGTTTTTT	CASSGQGGVGEKLFF
TRBV27	-	TRBJ2-7	TRBD2	16	TGTGCCAGCAGCCTCAAGAGACTAGCGGGCCCCTACGAGCAGTACTTC	CASSLKRLAGPYEQYF
TRBV7-2	-	TRBJ1-1	-	15	TGTGCCAGCAGCTTACCCACAGTAGGGGATTGTGAAGCTTTCTTT	CASSLPTVGDCEAFF
TRBV4-3	-	TRBJ1-2	TRBD1	15	TGCGCCAGCAGCCAAGAATGGACAGGAAACTATGGCTACACCTTC	CASSQEWTGNYGYTF
TRBV19	-	TRBJ1-6	-	15	TGTGCCAGTAGTTTGGGACTTCCCAACGTTTCACCCCTCCACTTT	CASSLGLPNVSPLHF
TRBV6-1	once	TRBJ1-5	-	15	TGTGCCAGCAGTGAAGCTTGGGGCAGCAATCAGCCCCAGCATTTT	CASSEAWGSNQPQHF
TRBV30	-	TRBJ1-5	-	15	TGTGCCTGGAGTTCAGGGTCTCTTAGCAATCAGCCCCAGCATTTT	CAWSSGSLSNQPQHF
TRBV30	-	TRBJ1-6	-	14	TGTGCCTGGAGTGTAATAGGACTAGCGTCACCCCTCCACTTT	CAWSVIGLASPLHF
TRBV28	-	TRBJ2-1	TRBD1	17	TGTGCCAGCAGTTCCAGGGGGCGATTATATCGGTACAATGAGCAGTTCTTC	CASSSRGRLYRYNEQFF
TRBV9	-	TRBJ2-6	-	14	TGTGCCAGCAGCGAGGGGGCTGGGGCCAACGTCCTGACTTTC	CASSEGAGANVLTF
TRBV5-1	-	TRBJ1-1	-	15	TGCGCCAGCAGCCCCCGGGGGAGCATGAACACTGAAGCTTTCTTT	CASSPRGSMNTEAFF
TRBV28	-	TRBJ2-5	TRBD1	16	TGTGCCAGCAGGCCCCTCGGGGACAGCCACCAAGAGACCCAGTACTTC	CASRPLGDSHQETQYF
TRBV30	once	TRBJ1-2	-	10	TGTGCCTGGAGTCGGGGTGGCTACACCTTC	CAWSRGGYTF
TRBV7-3	-	TRBJ2-7	-	13	TGTGCCAGCAGTTGGGGGCACTCCTACGAGCAGTACTTC	CASSWGHSYEQYF
TRBV5-4	-	TRBJ1-2	-	14	TGTGCCAGCAGCACTAAAACAGGGAGCGTTGGCTACACCTTC	CASSTKTGSVGYTF
TRBV9	-	TRBJ1-3	-	12	TGTGCCAGCTCGGGAGGGGGAAACACCATATATTTT	CASSGGGNTIYF